This is a list of T cell receptor beta chains from one sample in a study of blood T cell repertoires in COVID-19. Clones were read by immunoSEQ multiplex PCR, and TCRdb kept only the in-frame ones, dropping some. The sample has 200,000 to 250,000 clones; around 82% are singletons. The sequencing sample was made of peripheral blood. All receptors come from a man aged 45-65 years with active or convalescent COVID-19. CDR3s include the opening cysteine and the closing phenylalanine or tryptophan. D genes are given only for firm matches. Only some rows state a clone size, as once, few, many or a class for expanded clones.

clone size: NA; V gene: TRBV28; D gene: TRBD1; J gene: TRBJ1-1; CDR3 DNA: TGTGCCAGCAGGGCCACAGGGGTCACTGAAGCTTTCTTT; CDR3 protein: CASRATGVTEAFF
clone size: NA; V gene: TRBV19; D gene: NA; J gene: TRBJ2-2; CDR3 DNA: TGTGCCAGTAGTTACAGGGCAGAGAACACCGGGGAGCTGTTTTTT; CDR3 protein: CASSYRAENTGELFF
clone size: once; V gene: TRBV18; D gene: NA; J gene: TRBJ1-1; CDR3 DNA: TGTGCCAGCTCCCCCACTATCATGAACACTGAAGCTTTCTTT; CDR3 protein: CASSPTIMNTEAFF
clone size: NA; V gene: TRBV28; D gene: TRBD2; J gene: TRBJ2-7; CDR3 DNA: TGTGCCAGCAGCTCTAGCGGGAGGAGCTCCTACGAGCAGTACTTC; CDR3 protein: CASSSSGRSSYEQYF
clone size: NA; V gene: TRBV28; D gene: NA; J gene: TRBJ2-5; CDR3 DNA: TGTGCCAGCAGTTTGGCTAACCGGAGAGAGACCCAGTACTTC; CDR3 protein: CASSLANRRETQYF
clone size: NA; V gene: TRBV5-1; D gene: NA; J gene: TRBJ1-3; CDR3 DNA: TGCGCCAGCAGTTTCGGAGACACCATATATTTT; CDR3 protein: CASSFGDTIYF
clone size: NA; V gene: TRBV5-1; D gene: NA; J gene: TRBJ2-7; CDR3 DNA: TGCGCCAGCAGCTTGGGGGTGGGGCGGAACTACGAGCAGTACTTC; CDR3 protein: CASSLGVGRNYEQYF
clone size: few; V gene: TRBV19; D gene: TRBD1; J gene: TRBJ1-2; CDR3 DNA: TGTGCCACCAGGGGGACAGCCGACTATGGCTACACCTTC; CDR3 protein: CATRGTADYGYTF
clone size: once; V gene: TRBV2; D gene: NA; J gene: TRBJ1-3; CDR3 DNA: TGTGCCAGCAGTCTCGGGACTATGGGAAACACCATATATTTT; CDR3 protein: CASSLGTMGNTIYF
clone size: NA; V gene: TRBV6-2/TRBV6-3; D gene: NA; J gene: TRBJ2-2; CDR3 DNA: TGTGCCAGCAGTCAACCGGGCGGGAAGAACACCGGGGAGCTGTTTTTT; CDR3 protein: CASSQPGGKNTGELFF
clone size: NA; V gene: TRBV4-3; D gene: NA; J gene: TRBJ1-1; CDR3 DNA: TGCGCCAGCAGCCAAGAAGCAGGGCAAACTGAAGCTTTCTTT; CDR3 protein: CASSQEAGQTEAFF
clone size: NA; V gene: TRBV11-2; D gene: NA; J gene: TRBJ1-1; CDR3 DNA: TGTGCCAGCAGCTTCATCAGGCATGGAATGAACACTGAAGCTTTCTTT; CDR3 protein: CASSFIRHGMNTEAFF
clone size: NA; V gene: TRBV25-1; D gene: NA; J gene: TRBJ2-5; CDR3 DNA: TGTGCCAGCAGTGCTTTGACAGGCCTCCAAGAGACCCAGTACTTC; CDR3 protein: CASSALTGLQETQYF
clone size: NA; V gene: TRBV10-2; D gene: TRBD2; J gene: TRBJ2-5; CDR3 DNA: TGCGCCAGCAGTTCCCCGGAGGACGGGGGGGTCGGTGAGACCCAGTACTTC; CDR3 protein: CASSSPEDGGVGETQYF
clone size: NA; V gene: TRBV29-1; D gene: NA; J gene: TRBJ2-1; CDR3 DNA: TGCAGCGTTGACCCTTCCGCCTACAATGAGCAGTTCTTC; CDR3 protein: CSVDPSAYNEQFF
clone size: NA; V gene: TRBV19; D gene: TRBD1; J gene: TRBJ1-2; CDR3 DNA: TGTGCCAGTAGTTCGCCCCCCTACAGGGGGCCGGACTATGGCTACACCTTC; CDR3 protein: CASSSPPYRGPDYGYTF
clone size: NA; V gene: TRBV4-1; D gene: TRBD1; J gene: TRBJ1-2; CDR3 DNA: TGCGCCAGCAGCCAGTATGCACAGGGGGATTTAGGTGGCTACACCTTC; CDR3 protein: CASSQYAQGDLGGYTF
clone size: NA; V gene: TRBV4-1; D gene: NA; J gene: TRBJ2-5; CDR3 DNA: TGCGCCAGCAGCCAAGATCGGGGTACAAAAGAGACCCAGTACTTC; CDR3 protein: CASSQDRGTKETQYF
clone size: NA; V gene: TRBV2; D gene: TRBD1; J gene: TRBJ1-2; CDR3 DNA: TGTGCCAGCAGGGACAGGGGCTATGGCTACACCTTC; CDR3 protein: CASRDRGYGYTF
clone size: NA; V gene: TRBV3-1/TRBV3-2; D gene: NA; J gene: TRBJ1-2; CDR3 DNA: TGTGCCAGCAGCCTGGCGCAGGGCTATGGCTACACCTTC; CDR3 protein: CASSLAQGYGYTF
clone size: NA; V gene: TRBV3-1/TRBV3-2; D gene: TRBD1; J gene: TRBJ1-2; CDR3 DNA: TGTGCCAGCAGCCAAGACAGGGGGACAGGCTACACCTTC; CDR3 protein: CASSQDRGTGYTF
clone size: NA; V gene: TRBV28; D gene: TRBD1; J gene: TRBJ1-5; CDR3 DNA: TGTGCCAGCAGCCGACAGGGAGGCAATCAGCCCCAGCATTTT; CDR3 protein: CASSRQGGNQPQHF
clone size: NA; V gene: TRBV9; D gene: NA; J gene: TRBJ2-5; CDR3 DNA: TGTGCCAGCAGCACCCGCCCCCAGGGGGGACAAGAGACCCAGTACTTC; CDR3 protein: CASSTRPQGGQETQYF
clone size: NA; V gene: TRBV2; D gene: NA; J gene: TRBJ2-2; CDR3 DNA: TGTGCCAGCAGTGAAGGGGGGCGAAACACCGGGGAGCTGTTTTTT; CDR3 protein: CASSEGGRNTGELFF
clone size: NA; V gene: TRBV2; D gene: TRBD2; J gene: TRBJ2-3; CDR3 DNA: TGTGCCAGCAGCTTTAGCGGGAGGGCCATGGGTGGCACAGATACGCAGTATTTT; CDR3 protein: CASSFSGRAMGGTDTQYF
clone size: NA; V gene: TRBV21-1; D gene: NA; J gene: TRBJ2-6; CDR3 DNA: TGTGCCAGCACTTGGACAGGGTCTGGGGCCAACGTCCTGACTTTC; CDR3 protein: CASTWTGSGANVLTF
clone size: NA; V gene: TRBV12-5; D gene: TRBD1; J gene: TRBJ2-7; CDR3 DNA: TGTGCTAGTGGTTTGGACAGGGGGCCGCCATCCTACGAGCAGTACTTC; CDR3 protein: CASGLDRGPPSYEQYF
clone size: NA; V gene: TRBV19; D gene: NA; J gene: TRBJ1-5; CDR3 DNA: TGTGCCAGTACCGAGGGACACCTTAGCAATCAGCCCCAGCATTTT; CDR3 protein: CASTEGHLSNQPQHF
clone size: NA; V gene: TRBV5-1; D gene: NA; J gene: TRBJ1-5; CDR3 DNA: TGCGCCAGCAGCCCGGGGGGGACGGGCAATCAGCCCCAGCATTTT; CDR3 protein: CASSPGGTGNQPQHF
clone size: NA; V gene: TRBV13; D gene: TRBD1; J gene: TRBJ1-6; CDR3 DNA: TGTGCCAGCAGCTCGCGGGACAGCAATTCACCCCTCCACTTT; CDR3 protein: CASSSRDSNSPLHF
clone size: NA; V gene: TRBV5-8; D gene: NA; J gene: TRBJ1-2; CDR3 DNA: TGTGCCAGCAGCTTGCTCTCCCCTTATGGCTACACCTTC; CDR3 protein: CASSLLSPYGYTF
clone size: NA; V gene: TRBV24-1; D gene: TRBD2; J gene: TRBJ2-1; CDR3 DNA: TGTGCCACCAGTTCGACTAGCGGGGATAACAATGAGCAGTTCTTC; CDR3 protein: CATSSTSGDNNEQFF
clone size: few; V gene: TRBV30; D gene: NA; J gene: TRBJ1-1; CDR3 DNA: TGTGCCTGGAGTGTACATAAGCGGACTGAAGCTTTCTTT; CDR3 protein: CAWSVHKRTEAFF
clone size: NA; V gene: TRBV10-3; D gene: TRBD1; J gene: TRBJ1-1; CDR3 DNA: TGTGCCATCTCCCCAGGACAGGGACCGAACACTGAAGCTTTCTTT; CDR3 protein: CAISPGQGPNTEAFF
clone size: NA; V gene: TRBV2; D gene: TRBD2; J gene: TRBJ2-7; CDR3 DNA: TGTGCCAGCACTCCCGGTGCTAGCGGGAGAGTATACGAGCAGTACTTC; CDR3 protein: CASTPGASGRVYEQYF
clone size: NA; V gene: TRBV20-1; D gene: TRBD1; J gene: TRBJ1-5; CDR3 DNA: TGCAGTGCTAGTACAGGGGAAGGCAATCAGCCCCAGCATTTT; CDR3 protein: CSASTGEGNQPQHF
clone size: few; V gene: TRBV6-5; D gene: NA; J gene: TRBJ1-2; CDR3 DNA: TGTGCCAGCAACAGGCAGACGGCTAACTATGGCTACACCTTC; CDR3 protein: CASNRQTANYGYTF
clone size: NA; V gene: TRBV19; D gene: TRBD2; J gene: TRBJ2-1; CDR3 DNA: TGTGCCAGTAAAAGCGCGGGAGGCTCCTACAATGAGCAGTTCTTC; CDR3 protein: CASKSAGGSYNEQFF
clone size: few; V gene: TRBV5-1; D gene: TRBD2; J gene: TRBJ2-3; CDR3 DNA: TGCGCCAGCAGCGAAACTAGCGGGGGGCCCTTTACGCAGTATTTT; CDR3 protein: CASSETSGGPFTQYF
clone size: NA; V gene: TRBV6-5; D gene: NA; J gene: TRBJ1-3; CDR3 DNA: TGTGCCAGCAGCCGCGGCCCCAGCTCTGGAAACACCATATATTTT; CDR3 protein: CASSRGPSSGNTIYF
clone size: NA; V gene: TRBV2; D gene: NA; J gene: TRBJ1-2; CDR3 DNA: TGTGCCAGCAGCTCCTCTAGGGGTAATGGCTACACCTTC; CDR3 protein: CASSSSRGNGYTF
clone size: NA; V gene: TRBV10-2; D gene: NA; J gene: TRBJ1-1; CDR3 DNA: TGCGCCAGCAGCCACGACAGGAACACTGAAGCTTTCTTT; CDR3 protein: CASSHDRNTEAFF
clone size: NA; V gene: TRBV6-5; D gene: TRBD1; J gene: TRBJ1-5; CDR3 DNA: TGTGCCAGCAGAAGACAGGGATGGGGCAATCAGCCCCAGCATTTT; CDR3 protein: CASRRQGWGNQPQHF
clone size: NA; V gene: TRBV7-2; D gene: TRBD2; J gene: TRBJ2-1; CDR3 DNA: TGTGCCAGCAGCTTAGTTAGCGGGGGGTACAATGAGCAGTTCTTC; CDR3 protein: CASSLVSGGYNEQFF
clone size: NA; V gene: TRBV7-6; D gene: TRBD1; J gene: TRBJ1-3; CDR3 DNA: TGTGCCAGCAGCCCCGGGACAGGGAATACGGGTGCTGGAAACACCATATATTTT; CDR3 protein: CASSPGTGNTGAGNTIYF
clone size: NA; V gene: TRBV27; D gene: TRBD1; J gene: TRBJ2-7; CDR3 DNA: TGTGCCAGCAGTTTACAGGGGGCCTACGAGCAGTACTTC; CDR3 protein: CASSLQGAYEQYF
clone size: NA; V gene: TRBV19; D gene: TRBD1; J gene: TRBJ2-7; CDR3 DNA: TGTGCCAGTAGTATTAGAGGGGGCAAGGACGAGCAGTACTTC; CDR3 protein: CASSIRGGKDEQYF
clone size: NA; V gene: TRBV7-2; D gene: NA; J gene: TRBJ2-1; CDR3 DNA: TGTGCCAGCCCGCCCGTATCGACAGCTTTCAATGAGCAGTTCTTC; CDR3 protein: CASPPVSTAFNEQFF
clone size: once; V gene: TRBV6-5; D gene: TRBD2; J gene: TRBJ2-7; CDR3 DNA: TGTGCCAGCCTCTCGGGGGGGGCGAATTCCTACGAGCAGTACTTC; CDR3 protein: CASLSGGANSYEQYF
clone size: NA; V gene: TRBV3-1/TRBV3-2; D gene: TRBD1; J gene: TRBJ1-6; CDR3 DNA: TGTGCCAGCAGCGACGAAGACAGGGTGAGGAGTAATTCACCCCTCCACTTT; CDR3 protein: CASSDEDRVRSNSPLHF
clone size: NA; V gene: TRBV9; D gene: TRBD1; J gene: TRBJ2-1; CDR3 DNA: TGTGCCAGCAGCGTGACAGGGGGCGGCTACAATGAGCAGTTCTTC; CDR3 protein: CASSVTGGGYNEQFF